This T cell receptor (beta chain) stems from a study of post-analysis software for immune sequencing data. Study information: Relapsing-remitting, secondary progressive and progressive-relapsing multiple sclerosis courses were included. The study's findings and limits: Patients used about five TRBV segments, including TRBV5-6, TRBV5-1 and TRBV20-1, more often than controls. A significant reduction in normalized Chao1 diversity was observed in multiple sclerosis patients versus controls.

The CDR3 loop spans 14 amino acids. Per germline, CDR1 SGHTA and CDR2 FQGNSA. V trimming: 4 bases; J trimming: 9 bases; junction bases outside the gene matches: 8. Each TCR beta cDNA library carried unique molecular identifiers. Yield was approximately 500,000 cDNA molecules from 1 to 10 million T cells. MiXCR was run by TCRdb on the PCR reads, yielding one entry per CDR3 protein. The sample holds 750,000 to 950,000 distinct CDR3 sequences; approximately 53% are singletons and the top ten take roughly 4.4%. Concerning this clonotype itself: Its cognate antigen is unknown.

The sequenced material came from blood. This TCR came from a girl under 18 with multiple sclerosis. This chain joins TRBV7-2 and TRBJ2-1; the match to TRBD1 covers 8 bases. CDR3 in DNA: TGTGCCAGCAGCTCCGACAGGGGTATAGGTGAGCAGTTCTTC. As protein: CASSSDRGIGEQFF.